This T cell receptor beta chain is drawn from a study of T cell responses to AZD1222 COVID-19 vaccine. From germline, CDR1 is MDHEN and CDR2 SYDVKM. V lost 6 bases and J 1 base, leaving 16 bases between the germline ends. This CDR3 region has 16 residues. Overall study results and limits: Epitopes outside B.1.351 and B.1.1.7 mutated regions reportedly drew nearly half of spike TCRs.

Comments on this clone: No antigen is known for it.

Sequencing used immunoSEQ multiplex PCR; TCRdb keeps in-frame clones, though not all of them. The sample consists of around 50,000 clones, roughly four fifths of them appearing once. The rearrangement uses TRBV28 and TRBJ1-5; D uncertain. Sequences were derived from peripheral blood, sampled on day 0 of AZD1222 vaccination. This sequence was found in an adult in good health. CDR3 DNA: TGTGCCAGCAGGACAATCGTGGTTGGCAGCAATCAGCCCCAGCATTTT. Its protein is CASRTIVVGSNQPQHF.